This is a list of T cell receptor beta chains from one sample in a study of blood T cells in healthy people across ages. TCRdb redid the calling of the 5' RACE reads with MiXCR, one entry per CDR3 protein. The table lists more than 900,000 distinct CDR3 sequences, almost 25% of them singletons. The sample was also linked to a second study, of T cells of mothers and their children.

Sequencing used blood. The receptors shown here come from a girl aged 2 to 9 in good health. Both conserved end residues are part of each CDR3. Fields, in order: clone size, V gene, J gene, CDR3 protein. Only some rows state a clone size, as once, few, many or a class for expanded clones.

size: few
V: TRBV12-5
J: TRBJ2-6
CDR3: CASGRGSSGANVLTF

size: NA
V: TRBV19
J: NA
CDR3: CASSGTSGAVDEQFF

size: NA
V: TRBV7-3
J: TRBJ2-4
CDR3: CASSFSRTGERWAKNIQYF

size: few
V: TRBV24-1
J: TRBJ1-1
CDR3: CATSDPGSGNTEAFF

size: NA
V: TRBV6-1
J: TRBJ2-7
CDR3: CASSASEDIYEQYF

size: NA
V: TRBV25-1
J: NA
CDR3: CASTFGDEQFF

size: NA
V: TRBV28
J: TRBJ2-3
CDR3: CASRHCATGQGIVTDTQYF

size: few
V: TRBV2
J: TRBJ1-2
CDR3: CASSRSWRYYGYTF

size: NA
V: TRBV6-1
J: TRBJ2-3
CDR3: CASSERLDTQYF

size: few
V: TRBV4-1
J: TRBJ2-3
CDR3: CASSQVGLEMDTQYF

size: few
V: TRBV9
J: TRBJ1-1
CDR3: CASSPGGGAFF

size: once
V: TRBV5-5
J: TRBJ2-3
CDR3: CASSLDSMDTQYF

size: many
V: TRBV7-9
J: TRBJ1-5
CDR3: CASSLGTNQPQHF

size: NA
V: TRBV5-1
J: TRBJ2-5
CDR3: CASSSTSGEGETQYF

size: NA
V: TRBV19
J: TRBJ1-1
CDR3: CASRSTLNTEAFF

size: few
V: TRBV14
J: TRBJ1-6
CDR3: CASSRLDRDNSPLHF

size: NA
V: TRBV4-3
J: TRBJ2-5
CDR3: CASSQDLAGEETQYF

size: NA
V: TRBV4-1
J: TRBJ2-1
CDR3: CASSQEPSGSSYNEQLF

size: few
V: TRBV5-6
J: TRBJ1-1
CDR3: CASNAGRANTEAFF

size: few
V: TRBV6-1
J: TRBJ2-7
CDR3: CASSEPGHGAYEQYF

size: few
V: TRBV7-2
J: TRBJ2-1
CDR3: CASSTTDIQFF

size: few
V: TRBV20-1
J: TRBJ1-3
CDR3: CSARDAGAGNTIYF

size: NA
V: TRBV4-2
J: TRBJ2-5
CDR3: CASSQALSLSSGYQETQYF

size: NA
V: TRBV10-2
J: TRBJ2-1
CDR3: CASSDPTGSSYNEQFF

size: NA
V: TRBV6-5
J: TRBJ2-5
CDR3: CASSYRPGGNEQYF

size: many
V: TRBV7-3
J: TRBJ2-3
CDR3: CASTDGDTQYF

size: few
V: TRBV27
J: TRBJ2-1
CDR3: CASSNRGRLSEQFF

size: few
V: TRBV19
J: TRBJ1-2
CDR3: CASSPLGGGYTF

size: few
V: TRBV18
J: TRBJ1-2
CDR3: CASSPTWGSDGYTF

size: NA
V: TRBV6-5
J: TRBJ2-3
CDR3: CASSRETDRITDTQYF